These T cell receptor beta chains were read from a single sample in a study of PD-L1 blockade in urothelial cancer. TCRdb's copy holds only in-frame clones and misses some; the assay was immunoSEQ multiplex PCR. This table holds some 120,000 clones, about 83% found once. The sample in question was PBMCs, obtained around atezolizumab (anti-PD-L1) treatment. Every receptor here comes from a man between 45 and 60 years old with urothelial cancer. Each CDR3 is given with its conserved first and last residue. The D gene is left open where the match is weak. Clone size, where shown, is once, few, many, or a class for clones that have expanded.

v_gene	abundance	d_gene	j_gene	CDR3nt	CDR3aa
TRBV10-2	.	.	TRBJ2-5	TGCGCCACCCAATTTGCAGGGGAGGGGACCCAGTACTTC	CATQFAGEGTQYF
TRBV7-9	.	.	TRBJ1-1	TGTGCCAGCCAGCAACTGGGGGCCTACACTGAAGCTTTCTTT	CASQQLGAYTEAFF
TRBV6-6	.	.	TRBJ2-5	TGTGCCAGCAGTGCCGGAGGCACCTCCCAAGAGACCCAGTACTTC	CASSAGGTSQETQYF
TRBV2	.	TRBD1	TRBJ1-1	TGTGCCAGCAGGATACAGGGGGTCACTGAAGCTTTCTTT	CASRIQGVTEAFF
TRBV6-5	.	.	TRBJ1-1	TGTGCCAGCAGTTCCGCCAGGGCCGGTGAAGCTTTCTTT	CASSSARAGEAFF
TRBV2	.	TRBD2	TRBJ2-2	TGTGCCAGCAGTGATGTAGGGTCTAGCGGAGGGGAGCTGTTTTTT	CASSDVGSSGGELFF
TRBV7-2	.	TRBD2	TRBJ2-7	TGTGCCAGCAGCCTTGGACTAGCGGAATCCTACGAGCAGTACTTC	CASSLGLAESYEQYF
TRBV7-2	.	.	TRBJ1-3	TGTGCCAGCAGCTGGGGGGGAGGGAGAAGAAACACCATATATTTT	CASSWGGGRRNTIYF
TRBV5-1	few	.	TRBJ1-3	TGCGCCAGCAGCCGCCAAACGACTGACTCTGGAAACACCATATATTTT	CASSRQTTDSGNTIYF
TRBV18	.	TRBD1	TRBJ2-7	TGTGCCAGCTCACCAATAGGGACAGGGGTTTCCGAGCAGTACTTC	CASSPIGTGVSEQYF
TRBV30	.	TRBD1	TRBJ2-5	TGTGCCTGGCACGGACAGGGGGCGTGGGAGACCCAGTACTTC	CAWHGQGAWETQYF
TRBV27	.	.	TRBJ2-1	TGTGCCAGCAGTTTGCGGGGCTCGGTGTACAATGAGCAGTTCTTC	CASSLRGSVYNEQFF
TRBV4-2	.	TRBD1	TRBJ2-6	TGTGCCAGCAGCCGAGAACTGACAGGGTACGGGGCCAACGTCCTGACTTTC	CASSRELTGYGANVLTF
TRBV28	.	.	TRBJ2-1	TGTGCCAGCAGTTTAGTGTCGGCGGCAAGGGGCAATGAGCAGTTCTTC	CASSLVSAARGNEQFF
TRBV5-1	.	.	TRBJ2-7	TGCGCCAGCAGCTTGGAAAGTCCGGGTCTCTACGAGCAGTACTTC	CASSLESPGLYEQYF
TRBV1	.	.	TRBJ2-3	TGCACCAGCAGCCTGACTAGCGGGGAATACACAGATACGCAGTATTTT	CTSSLTSGEYTDTQYF
TRBV7-9	.	TRBD1	TRBJ1-6	TGTGCCAGCAGCTTAGGACAGGGGGAGCAACCCCTCCACTTT	CASSLGQGEQPLHF
TRBV29-1	.	.	TRBJ2-1	TGCAGCGGACGGGGTCCGGAGATCAGGCAGTTCTTC	CSGRGPEIRQFF
TRBV6-6	.	.	TRBJ2-7	TGTGCCAGCAGTTACTCGGGGGGTCTTTACGAGCAGTACTTC	CASSYSGGLYEQYF
TRBV10-3	.	TRBD2	TRBJ2-3	TGTGCCATCAGTGAGTCCGGGACTAGCGGGAGTTTCGCAGATACGCAGTATTTT	CAISESGTSGSFADTQYF
TRBV30	once	TRBD1	TRBJ1-5	TGTGCCTGGAGTGTGGACAGGGGGACTCAGCCCCAGCATTTT	CAWSVDRGTQPQHF
TRBV6-6	few	.	TRBJ2-1	TGTGCCAGCAGTTTGACAGGTTCCCATAATGAGCAGTTCTTC	CASSLTGSHNEQFF